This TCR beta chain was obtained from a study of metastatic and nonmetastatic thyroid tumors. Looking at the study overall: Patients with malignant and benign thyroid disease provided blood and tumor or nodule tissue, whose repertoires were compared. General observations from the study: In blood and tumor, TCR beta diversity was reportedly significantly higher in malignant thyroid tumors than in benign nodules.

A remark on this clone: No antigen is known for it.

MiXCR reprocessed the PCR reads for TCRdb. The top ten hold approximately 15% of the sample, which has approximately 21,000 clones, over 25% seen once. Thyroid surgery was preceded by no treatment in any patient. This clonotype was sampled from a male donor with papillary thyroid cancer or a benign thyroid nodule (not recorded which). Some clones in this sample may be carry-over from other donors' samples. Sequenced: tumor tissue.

The CDR3 loop reads CASSEKSEGSNEQYF. CDR3 DNA: TGTGCCAGCAGTGAAAAGTCGGAGGGTTCTAACGAGCAGTACTTC. V is TRBV6-1 and J is TRBJ2-7; the D gene is possibly TRBD2 (6 bases). The CDR3 extends over 15 amino acids. The V and J ends lost 2 bases and 5 bases respectively, with 16 bases between them. CDR1 is MNHNS and CDR2 is SASEGT in the germline V gene.